This TCR beta chain was documented in a study of CD8 T cells in ankylosing spondylitis. By quantitative 5'-RACE with molecular barcodes, the TCR beta libraries were made. MiXCR, run by TCRdb on the 5' RACE reads, gives a single entry per CDR3 protein. The sample has around 160,000 distinct CDR3 sequences, around 10% seen once. This clonotype was counted ten times or more. Its target is not known. Trimming shortened V by 2 bases and J by 10 bases, and 18 bases separated the two germline ends. The CDR3 runs 14 residues. CDR1 is SGHNT and CDR2 is YYREEE in the germline V gene (reference sequence). Study-level results: Apparently characteristic of ankylosing spondylitis blood was a TCR beta motif (about eight highly homologous variants).

The sequencing sample was made of blood, either unsorted or a sorted T cell fraction (not recorded which). The chain couples TRBV5-4 to TRBJ1-1; a weak D match, TRBD1 (5 bases). The clonotype was recovered from a male donor with ankylosing spondylitis or in good health (not recorded which). CDR3 in DNA: TGTGCCAGCAGCTTAGCTCTACAGGAATCGGCAGCTTTCTTT. It specifies CASSLALQESAAFF.